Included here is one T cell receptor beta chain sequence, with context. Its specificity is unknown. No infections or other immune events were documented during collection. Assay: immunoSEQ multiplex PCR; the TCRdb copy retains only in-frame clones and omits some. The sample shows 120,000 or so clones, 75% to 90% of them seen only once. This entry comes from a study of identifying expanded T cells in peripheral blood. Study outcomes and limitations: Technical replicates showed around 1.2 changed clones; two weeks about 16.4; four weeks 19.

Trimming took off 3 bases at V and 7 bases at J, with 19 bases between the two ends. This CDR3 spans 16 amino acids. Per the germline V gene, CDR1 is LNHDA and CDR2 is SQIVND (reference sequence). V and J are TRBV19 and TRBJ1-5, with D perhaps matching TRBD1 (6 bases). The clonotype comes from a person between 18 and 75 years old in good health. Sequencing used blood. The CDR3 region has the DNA TGTGCCAGTAGTATGGACGACAGGCCCGTGTGGCAGCCCCAGCATTTT. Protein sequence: CASSMDDRPVWQPQHF.